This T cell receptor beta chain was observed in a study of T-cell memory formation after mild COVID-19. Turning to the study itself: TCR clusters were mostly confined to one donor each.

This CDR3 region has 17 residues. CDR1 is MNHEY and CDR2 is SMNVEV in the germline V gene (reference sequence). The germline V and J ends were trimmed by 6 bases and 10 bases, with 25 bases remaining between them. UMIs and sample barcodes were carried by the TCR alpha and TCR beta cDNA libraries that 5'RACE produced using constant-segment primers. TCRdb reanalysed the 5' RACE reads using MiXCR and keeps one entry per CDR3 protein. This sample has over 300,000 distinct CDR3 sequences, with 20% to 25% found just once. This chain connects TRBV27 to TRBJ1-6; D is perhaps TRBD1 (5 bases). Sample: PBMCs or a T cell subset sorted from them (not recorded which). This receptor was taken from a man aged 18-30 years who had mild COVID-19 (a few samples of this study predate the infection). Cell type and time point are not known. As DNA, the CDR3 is TGTGCCAGCAGGGACTTACAGGTGGCGCCGAGACGCTCACCCCTCCACTTT. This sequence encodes CASRDLQVAPRRSPLHF.